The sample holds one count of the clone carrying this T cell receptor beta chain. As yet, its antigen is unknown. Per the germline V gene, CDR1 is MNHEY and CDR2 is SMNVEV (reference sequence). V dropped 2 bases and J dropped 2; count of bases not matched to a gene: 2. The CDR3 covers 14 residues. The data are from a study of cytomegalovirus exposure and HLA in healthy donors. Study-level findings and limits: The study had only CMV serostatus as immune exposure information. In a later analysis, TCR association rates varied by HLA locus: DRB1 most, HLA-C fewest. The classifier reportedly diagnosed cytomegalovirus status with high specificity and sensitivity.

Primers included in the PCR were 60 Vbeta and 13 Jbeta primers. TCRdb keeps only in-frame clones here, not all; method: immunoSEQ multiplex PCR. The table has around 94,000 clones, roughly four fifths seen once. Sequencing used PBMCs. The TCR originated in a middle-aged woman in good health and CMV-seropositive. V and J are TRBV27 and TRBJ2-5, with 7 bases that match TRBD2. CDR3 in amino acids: CASSLAGVQETQYF. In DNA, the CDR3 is TGTGCCAGCAGTTTAGCGGGGGTACAAGAGACCCAGTACTTC.